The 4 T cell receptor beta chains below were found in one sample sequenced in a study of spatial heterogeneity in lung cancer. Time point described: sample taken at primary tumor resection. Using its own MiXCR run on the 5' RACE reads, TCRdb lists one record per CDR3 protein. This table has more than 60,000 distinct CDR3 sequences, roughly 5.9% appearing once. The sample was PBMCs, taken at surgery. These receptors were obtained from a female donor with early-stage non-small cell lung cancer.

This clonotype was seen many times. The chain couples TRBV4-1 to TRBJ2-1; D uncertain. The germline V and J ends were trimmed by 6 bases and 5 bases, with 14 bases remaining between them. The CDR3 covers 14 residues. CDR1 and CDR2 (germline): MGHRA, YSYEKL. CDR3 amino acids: CASRPFGLDNEQFF. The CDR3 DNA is TGCGCCAGCAGACCTTTCGGGCTGGACAATGAGCAGTTCTTC.

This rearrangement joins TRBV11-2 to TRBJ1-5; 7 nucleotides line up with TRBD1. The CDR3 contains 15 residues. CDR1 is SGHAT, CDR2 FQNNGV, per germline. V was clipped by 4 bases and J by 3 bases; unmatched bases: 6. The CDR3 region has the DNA TGTGCCAGCAGCTCCTCAGGGGGACTCAATCAGCCCCAGCATTTT. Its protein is CASSSSGGLNQPQHF.

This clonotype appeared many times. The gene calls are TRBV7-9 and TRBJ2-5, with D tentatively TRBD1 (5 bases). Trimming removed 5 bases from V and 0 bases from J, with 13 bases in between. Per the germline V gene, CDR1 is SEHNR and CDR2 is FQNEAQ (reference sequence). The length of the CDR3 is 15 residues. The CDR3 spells CASSQKPTDQETQYF. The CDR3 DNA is TGTGCCAGCAGCCAAAAACCGACAGACCAAGAGACCCAGTACTTC. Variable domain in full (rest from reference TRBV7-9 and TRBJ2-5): DTGVSQNPRHKITKRGQNVTFRCDPISEHNRLYWYRQTLGQGPEFLTYFQNEAQLEKSRLLSDRFSAERPKGSFSTLEIQRTEQGDSAMYLCASSQKPTDQETQYFGPGTRLLVL.

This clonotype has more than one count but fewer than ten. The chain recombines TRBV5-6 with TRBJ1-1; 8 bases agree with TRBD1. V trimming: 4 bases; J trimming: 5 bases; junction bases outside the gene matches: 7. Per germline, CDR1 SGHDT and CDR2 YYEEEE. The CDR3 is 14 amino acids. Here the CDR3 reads CASSRTGSHTEAFF. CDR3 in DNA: TGTGCCAGCAGCCGGACAGGGTCCCATACTGAAGCTTTCTTT.